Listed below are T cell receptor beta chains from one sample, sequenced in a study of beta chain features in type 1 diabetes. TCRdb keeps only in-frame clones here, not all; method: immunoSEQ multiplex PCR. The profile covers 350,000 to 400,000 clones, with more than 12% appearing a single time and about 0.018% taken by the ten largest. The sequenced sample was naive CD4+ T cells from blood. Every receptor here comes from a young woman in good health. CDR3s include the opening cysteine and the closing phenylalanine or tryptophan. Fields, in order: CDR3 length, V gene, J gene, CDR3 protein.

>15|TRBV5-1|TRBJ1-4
CASSLGHATNEKLFF
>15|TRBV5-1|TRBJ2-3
CASSSGGKSTDTQYF
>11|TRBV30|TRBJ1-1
CAWEGQPEAFF
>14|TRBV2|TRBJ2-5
CASRATGTKETQYF
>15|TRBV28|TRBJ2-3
CATFRGSGRTDTQYF
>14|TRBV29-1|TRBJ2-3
CSPGLAVDTDTQYF
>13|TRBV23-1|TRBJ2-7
CARLSGRAYEQYF
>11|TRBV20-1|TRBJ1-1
CSARLNTEAFF
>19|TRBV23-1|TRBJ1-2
CASRSRNRMPPLGNYGYTF
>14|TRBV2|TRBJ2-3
CASRRSQGSDTQYF
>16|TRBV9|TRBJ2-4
CASSPGQVGAKNIQYF
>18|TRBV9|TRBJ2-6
CASSSRLGASSGANVLTF
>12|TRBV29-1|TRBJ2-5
CSVDEGGETQYF
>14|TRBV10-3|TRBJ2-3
CAATPGLQQDTQYF
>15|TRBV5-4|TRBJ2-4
CASSGGLAVSGTQYF
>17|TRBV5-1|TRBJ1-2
CASSLDRGLKEDYGYTF
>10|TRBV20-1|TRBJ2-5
CSAAGETQYF
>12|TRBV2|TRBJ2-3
CARARAEDTQYF
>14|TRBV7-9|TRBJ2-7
CASSQGPSSYEQYF
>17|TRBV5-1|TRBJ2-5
CASSLDQGLAPKETQYF
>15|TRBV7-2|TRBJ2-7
CASSLARTSTYEQYF
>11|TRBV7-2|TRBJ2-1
CASSLINEQFF
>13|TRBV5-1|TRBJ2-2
CASGAANTGELFF
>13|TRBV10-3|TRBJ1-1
CAIGATGDTEAFF
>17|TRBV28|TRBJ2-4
CASSARTGGASKNIQYF
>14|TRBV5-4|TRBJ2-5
CASSLQGAGETQYF
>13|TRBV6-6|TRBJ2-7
CASSYVGAHEQYF
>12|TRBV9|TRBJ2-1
CASSLALNEQFF
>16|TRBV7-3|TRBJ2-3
CASSLNSGSLSDTQYF
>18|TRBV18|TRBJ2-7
CASSLKTSGRADAYEQYF
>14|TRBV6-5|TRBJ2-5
CASSYKRGQETQYF
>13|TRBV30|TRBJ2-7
CAWSASGPWEQYF
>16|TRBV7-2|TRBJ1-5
CASSLTGTVSNQPQHF
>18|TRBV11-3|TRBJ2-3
CASSSRRGFGGCTDTQYF
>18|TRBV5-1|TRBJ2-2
CASSFLLIAGDGTGELFF
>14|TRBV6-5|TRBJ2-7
CASTHEAGAYEQYF
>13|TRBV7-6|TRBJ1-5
CASSLGEIQPQHF
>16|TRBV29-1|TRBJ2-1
CSVGLAGGFTYNEQFF
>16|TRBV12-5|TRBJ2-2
CASGFRLAGGLGELFF
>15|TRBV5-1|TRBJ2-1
CASSFRQGRYNEQFF
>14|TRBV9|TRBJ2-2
CASSQSSIIGELFF